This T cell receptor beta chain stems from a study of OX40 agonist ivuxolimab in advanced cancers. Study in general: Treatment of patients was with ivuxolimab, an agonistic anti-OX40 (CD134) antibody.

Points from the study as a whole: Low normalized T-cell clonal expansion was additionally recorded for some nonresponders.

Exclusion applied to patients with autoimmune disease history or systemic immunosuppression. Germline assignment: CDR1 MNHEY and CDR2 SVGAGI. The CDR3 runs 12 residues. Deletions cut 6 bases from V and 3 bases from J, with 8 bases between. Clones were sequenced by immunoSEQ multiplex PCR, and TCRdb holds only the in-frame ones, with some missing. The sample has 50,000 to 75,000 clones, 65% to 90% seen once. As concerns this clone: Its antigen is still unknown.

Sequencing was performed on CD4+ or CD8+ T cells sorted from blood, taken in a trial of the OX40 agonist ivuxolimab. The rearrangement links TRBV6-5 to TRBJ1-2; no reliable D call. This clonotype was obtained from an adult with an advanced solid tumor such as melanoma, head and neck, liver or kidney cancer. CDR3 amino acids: CASSNNYYGYTF. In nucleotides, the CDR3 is TGTGCCAGCAGCAATAATTACTATGGCTACACCTTC.